A single sample is the source of the 12 T cell receptor beta chains below, sequenced in a study of blood T cell repertoires in COVID-19. Data came from immunoSEQ multiplex PCR; TCRdb stores just in-frame clones and leaves some out. This table has some 130,000 clones, about 78% appearing once. The sequencing input was peripheral blood. All receptors derive from a man aged 60-69 years who had recovered from COVID-19.

V gene TRBV19 combines with J gene TRBJ2-1; 14 bases match TRBD2. V shed 8 bases and J 2 bases; nucleotides not matched to a gene: 11. CDR3 length: 18 amino acids. Germline V gene sequence: CDR1 LNHDA, CDR2 SQIVND (reference sequence). CDR3 sequence reads: CASLSTGLAGEAYNEQFF. The DNA for the CDR3 is TGTGCCAGTCTTTCCACGGGACTAGCGGGAGAAGCCTACAATGAGCAGTTCTTC. Using reference TRBV19 and TRBJ2-1 for the parts outside the CDR3, the full variable domain is DGGITQSPKYLFRKEGQNVTLSCEQNLNHDAMYWYRQDPGQGLRLIYYSQIVNDFQKGDIAEGYSVSREKKESFPLTVTSAQKNPTAFYLCASLSTGLAGEAYNEQFFGPGTRLTVL.

The genes are TRBV10-1 and TRBJ1-4, with 7 nucleotides matching TRBD1. Germline-derived CDR1 and CDR2 are WNHNN and SYGVQD (reference sequence). The CDR3 has 14 residues. V trimming: 7 bases; J trimming: 8 bases; junction bases outside the gene matches: 10. In nucleotides, the CDR3 is TGCGCCAGCACCTCGACAGGGTTTGGGGAAAAACTGTTTTTT. Its translation: CASTSTGFGEKLFF.

The CDR3 sequence is CASSSTGTRVNEKLFF. In DNA, the CDR3 is TGTGCCAGCTCGTCCACAGGAACCCGGGTTAATGAAAAACTGTTTTTT. This rearrangement joins TRBV18 to TRBJ1-4; TRBD1 might be the D (5 bases). Germline V gene sequence: CDR1 KGHSH, CDR2 LQKENI. The CDR3 extends over 16 amino acids. Trimming shortened V by 6 bases and J by 4 bases, and 18 bases separated the two germline ends.

This chain's CDR3 is CASSLLAGPGTQYF. The CDR3 bases are TGTGCCAGCAGTTTACTAGCGGGGCCTGGTACGCAGTATTTT. This chain connects TRBV28 to TRBJ2-3; 9 bases are a match to TRBD2. V was pared by 2 bases and J by 8 bases, with 5 bases of the junction left unmatched. In germline, CDR1 is MDHEN, CDR2 SYDVKM. The CDR3 is 14 amino acids.

The rearrangement joins TRBV4-2 to TRBJ2-2, with TRBD2 matching 10 bases. V lost 0 bases, J lost 6 bases, and 7 bases stayed unmatched. The CDR3 is 17 amino acids. Germline assignment: CDR1 LGHNA and CDR2 YNFKEQ. The CDR3 spells CASSQDGLAGVAGELFF. The CDR3 bases are TGTGCCAGCAGCCAAGATGGGCTAGCGGGAGTAGCCGGGGAGCTGTTTTTT.

This chain links TRBV3-1 (or the pseudogene TRBV3-2) with TRBJ1-1; 9 nucleotides agree with TRBD1. V lost 0 bases to trimming and J lost 4 bases; unmatched junction nucleotides: 9. The CDR3 length is 17 residues. The germline CDR1 and CDR2 sequences are LGHDT and YNNKEL (reference sequence). Here the CDR3 DNA reads TGTGCCAGCAGCCAAGATTTCCGGGGACAGGGTCCCACTGAAGCTTTCTTT. This sequence encodes CASSQDFRGQGPTEAFF.

The chain links TRBV7-3 to TRBJ2-5, with 9 bases fitting TRBD1. This CDR3 is built from 16 residues. The germline gives CDR1 SGHTA, CDR2 FQGTGA. After removal of 5 bases from V and 5 bases from J, the junction contained 12 bases not matched to a gene. CDR3: CASSRNTGGVQETQYF. The CDR3 region has the DNA TGTGCCAGCAGCCGCAATACAGGGGGCGTCCAGGAGACCCAGTACTTC.

This chain uses TRBV30 with TRBJ2-5; D might be TRBD1 (6 bases). This CDR3 is 15 amino acids long. Trimming removed 1 base from V and 2 bases from J, with 14 bases in between. CDR1 GTSNPN and CDR2 SVGIG come from the germline V gene (reference sequence). CDR3 in DNA: TGTGCCTGGAGTGAGGACAGCTTTGGGCAAGAGACCCAGTACTTC. This encodes CAWSEDSFGQETQYF.

The chain carries TRBV6-6 and TRBJ2-5; 8 nucleotides align to TRBD2. The ends lost 7 bases at V and 3 bases at J; junction bases unmatched: 7. The germline gives CDR1 MNHNY, CDR2 SVGAGI (reference sequence). The CDR3 totals 14 residues. The CDR3 sequence is CASTSPGGEETQYF. DNA for the CDR3: TGTGCCAGCACGTCACCGGGAGGGGAAGAGACCCAGTACTTC.

The V gene is TRBV5-1, the J gene TRBJ1-5; D gene ambiguous. Germline V CDR1 and CDR2: SGHRS, YFSETQ. The CDR3 is 14 amino acids. The V gene lost 0 bases and the J gene lost 3 bases, with 7 bases spanning the gap. CDR3 amino acids: CASSLDSPNQPQHF. The CDR3 DNA reads as TGCGCCAGCAGCTTGGATAGCCCCAATCAGCCCCAGCATTTT.

The V call is TRBV2, the J call TRBJ2-1; TRBD1 is a possible D gene (6 bases). Deletions cut 8 bases from V and 7 bases from J, with 12 bases between. The germline CDR1 and CDR2 sequences are SNHLY and FYNNEI. CDR3 length: 12 amino acids. For the CDR3, the DNA is TGTGCCAGCCTGGACAGAAATAATGAGCAGTTCTTC. Translated, it gives CASLDRNNEQFF.

A remark on this clone: One junction end does not reproduce the germline sequence, and a read error may be involved. The chain is built from TRBV4-2 and TRBJ2-7, with 10 bases matching TRBD2. This CDR3 spans 15 amino acids. Germline V lookup: CDR1 LGHNA, CDR2 YNFKEQ. DNA for the CDR3: TGTGCCAGCAGCCAAGAAGCGGGGGGGCCCTATGAGCAGTACTTC. Residues: CASSQEAGGPYEQYF.